This TCR beta chain stems from a study of early stage breast cancer tumors. This clone is labeled medium-sized (0.01 to 0.1%). The antigen is undetermined. Study conclusions and caveats: Compared with adjacent normal breast, tumors showed 2 to 2.5-fold denser, more clonal T cells.

Trimming pared 1 base from V and 1 base from J, leaving 4 bases between. The CDR3 spans 13 residues. The germline gives CDR1 SSHAT, CDR2 FNYEAQ (reference sequence). This table comes from immunoSEQ multiplex PCR, and its TCRdb copy is limited to in-frame clones, with some not included. Seen here are fewer than 9,000 clones, around 60% observed once, and the top ten hold roughly 6.4%. The J gene is TRBJ1-1, the V gene TRBV7-7; no firm D call. The source of this sequence is a person between 65 and 79 years old with breast cancer. Specimen: breast tumor tissue. DNA for the CDR3: TGTGCCAGCAGCTTAGTAGCGAACACTGAAGCTTTCTTT. Its protein product is CASSLVANTEAFF. Combining the CDR3 with reference TRBV7-7 and TRBJ1-1 gives the whole variable domain GAGVSQSPRYKVTKRGQDVTLRCDPISSHATLYWYQQALGQGPEFLTYFNYEAQPDKSGLPSDRFSAERPEGSISTLTIQRTEQRDSAMYRCASSLVANTEAFFGQGTRLTVV.